These 24 T cell receptor beta chains were sequenced from one sample in a study of T cell repertoires in cytomegalovirus infection. TCRdb fed the reads into MiXCR, producing one record per CDR3 protein. The sample shows approximately 400,000 distinct CDR3 sequences, under 40% of them seen only once. Source material: PBMCs. These receptor sequences come from a human donor in good health (CMV status not recorded). Some clones in this sample may be carry-over from other donors' samples.

This clonotype was counted only a few times. For the CDR3, the DNA is TGTGCCAGCAGCTCCCGAACCACTAGCGGGGGGCTCGGTTCCCACGAGCAGTACTTC. This gives the protein CASSSRTTSGGLGSHEQYF. This rearrangement joins TRBV7-2 to TRBJ2-7; TRBD2 aligns across 12 bases. The V gene's germline CDR1 is SGHTA and CDR2 FQGNSA. The CDR3 runs to 19 residues. V lost 4 bases to trimming and J lost 5 bases; unmatched junction nucleotides: 18.

Comment on this clonotype: A much more abundant neighbour one base away suggests this may be a read error. This chain joins TRBV7-2 and TRBJ2-3; 9 bases line up with TRBD2. Germline CDR1 is SGHTA and CDR2 is FQGNSA. This CDR3 contains 15 residues. The CDR3 loop is CANSSERGATDTQYF. The CDR3 DNA reads as TGTGCCAACAGCTCCGAGCGGGGGGCCACAGATACGCAGTATTTT.

Here the CDR3 DNA reads TGTGCCAGCAGTGGTGGCAGGGGGGGACAGCCCCAGCATTTT. Translated, it gives CASSGGRGGQPQHF. This chain uses TRBV12-3 or TRBV12-4 with TRBJ1-5, with 7 nucleotides matching TRBD1. This CDR3 contains 14 residues. V lost 5 bases and J lost 7; bases outside the gene matches: 8.

The V gene is TRBV28, the J gene TRBJ1-2; TRBD1 might be the D (6 bases). This CDR3 comprises 17 residues. CDR1 MDHEN and CDR2 SYDVKM come from the germline V gene. The V gene lost 5 bases and the J gene lost 1 base, with 20 bases spanning the gap. The CDR3 loop reads CASSPPTRQDINYGYTF. Here the CDR3 DNA reads TGTGCCAGCAGTCCACCGACCAGACAGGATATTAACTATGGCTACACCTTC.

Worth noting for this clonotype: A much bigger clone sits one base away, suggesting this may be a read error. The gene calls are TRBV7-2 and TRBJ1-1; perhaps TRBD1 as D (5 bases). Germline V lookup: CDR1 SGHTA, CDR2 FQGNSA. This CDR3 is 15 amino acids long. CDR3 nucleotides: TGTGCCAGCAGCTTAGCGGGGACTATGAACACTGCAGCTTTCTTT. Amino acid sequence: CASSLAGTMNTAAFF.

V gene TRBV2 combines with J gene TRBJ1-1; 10 positions agree with TRBD1. Germline V CDR1 and CDR2: SNHLY, FYNNEI. The V and J ends lost 3 bases and 3 bases, in that order; junction bases with no gene match: 4. This CDR3 is 15 amino acids long. The CDR3 DNA reads as TGTGCCAGCAGTGATAAGACAGGGGGCTACACTGAAGCTTTCTTT. This codes for CASSDKTGGYTEAFF. Full variable domain (rest looked up from reference TRBV2 and TRBJ1-1): EPEVTQTPSHQVTQMGQEVILRCVPISNHLYFYWYRQILGQKVEFLVSFYNNEISEKSEIFDDQFSVERPDGSNFTLKIRSTKLEDSAMYFCASSDKTGGYTEAFFGQGTRLTVV.

The chain has TRBV5-4 and TRBJ2-1; 12 bases match TRBD2. CDR1 is SGHNT, CDR2 YYREEE, per germline (reference sequence). V gave up 7 bases and J gave up 2 bases; unmatched junction bases: 4. The CDR3 covers 15 residues. The CDR3 DNA sequence: TGTGCCAGCGGGACTAGCGGGCCCACCTACAATGAGCAGTTCTTC. As protein: CASGTSGPTYNEQFF.

This clonotype turned up a few times. The chain carries TRBV27 and TRBJ2-7; TRBD1 aligns across 9 bases. Germline CDR1 is MNHEY and CDR2 is SMNVEV (reference sequence). The trim removed 6 bases at V and 5 bases at J, leaving 8 bases unmatched. The CDR3 is made up of 14 amino acids. CDR3 residues: CASSPQWTGDEQYF. CDR3 bases: TGTGCCAGCAGCCCCCAGTGGACAGGGGACGAGCAGTACTTC.

Remarks on this clonotype: A single base separates this from a much larger clone, so it may be a read error. V usage is TRBV7-6 and J usage is TRBJ2-5; no reliable D call. Germline V CDR1 and CDR2: SGHVS, FNYEAQ. Trimming removed 5 bases at V and 5 bases at J, with 6 bases between. The CDR3 sequence is 11 residues long. The CDR3 here is CASSPFETQYF. CDR3 sequence (DNA): TGTGCCAGCAGCCCATTTGAGACCCAGTACTTC.

This clonotype was detected only a few times. This chain links TRBV12-3 or TRBV12-4 with TRBJ2-5; D could derive from TRBD1 or TRBD2 (5 bases each). The CDR3 covers 13 residues. Trimming took off 6 bases at V and 4 bases at J, with 12 bases between the two ends. The CDR3 sequence: CASRFGARETQYF. The CDR3 DNA sequence: TGTGCCAGCAGATTCGGGGCCCGAGAGACCCAGTACTTC.

The chain recombines TRBV19 with TRBJ1-5; 7 bases line up with TRBD1. The ends lost 7 bases at V and 3 bases at J; junction bases unmatched: 9. Germline V gene lookup returns CDR1 LNHDA and CDR2 SQIVND (reference sequence). The CDR3 is made up of 15 amino acids. CDR3 loop: CASTTDRATNQPQHF. The CDR3 DNA follows: TGTGCCAGTACCACTGACAGGGCCACCAATCAGCCCCAGCATTTT. Full variable domain (outside the CDR3, taken from reference TRBV19 and TRBJ1-5): DGGITQSPKYLFRKEGQNVTLSCEQNLNHDAMYWYRQDPGQGLRLIYYSQIVNDFQKGDIAEGYSVSREKKESFPLTVTSAQKNPTAFYLCASTTDRATNQPQHFGDGTRLSIL.

This clonotype was detected a few times. V gene TRBV28 combines with J gene TRBJ2-7; TRBD1 matches 7 bases. Germline values: CDR1 MDHEN, CDR2 SYDVKM. The trim removed 6 bases at V and 7 bases at J, leaving 9 bases unmatched. CDR3 size: 13 residues. DNA of the CDR3: TGTGCCAGCAGCGGGACAGTCCTTGGGGAGCAGTACTTC. Encoded protein: CASSGTVLGEQYF.

This clonotype turned up a few times. The chain uses TRBV4-1 and TRBJ1-4; the match to TRBD1 covers 7 bases. The CDR3 is 16 residues long. With 3 bases clipped from V and 6 bases from J, the junction kept 10 bases outside the gene matches. From germline, CDR1 is MGHRA and CDR2 YSYEKL. The CDR3 reads CASSQAPEGAYEKLFF. CDR3 nucleotide sequence: TGCGCCAGCAGCCAGGCCCCGGAGGGGGCGTATGAAAAACTGTTTTTT.

This clonotype occurred a few times. The chain carries TRBV20-1 and TRBJ1-1; TRBD1 might be the D (6 bases). The CDR3 extends over 14 amino acids. V lost 0 bases and J lost 6, with 14 bases in between. CDR1 and CDR2 from the germline V gene are DFQATT and SNEGSKA (reference sequence). Here the CDR3 DNA reads TGCAGTGCTAGAGAAGGCAGGGGAGGGTCTGAAGCTTTCTTT. Residues: CSAREGRGGSEAFF.

This chain joins TRBV10-3 and TRBJ1-1, with 7 positions matching TRBD1. The CDR3 runs 14 residues. CDR1 and CDR2 from the germline V gene are ENHRY and SYGVKD. The V segment lost 6 bases and the J segment 6 bases; nucleotides outside the gene matches: 10. The CDR3: CAIRKGAEKSEAFF. DNA for the CDR3: TGTGCCATCAGGAAGGGGGCTGAGAAATCTGAAGCTTTCTTT.

The chain combines TRBV12-3 or TRBV12-4 with TRBJ1-3, with D perhaps matching TRBD1 (6 bases). V was pared by 6 bases and J by 4 bases, with 13 bases between. The length of the CDR3 is 14 residues. CDR3 protein: CASSQQGTGNTIYF. CDR3 DNA sequence: TGTGCCAGCAGCCAACAGGGAACGGGAAACACCATATATTTT.

This chain uses TRBV7-8 with TRBJ2-1; 10 nucleotides match TRBD2. Trimming at V came to 7 bases and at J to 7 bases, leaving 10 bases not matched to a gene. CDR3 length: 15 residues. Germline CDR1 and CDR2: SGHVS and FQNEAQ. The CDR3 DNA reads as TGTGCCAGCAACCCCCGGACTAGCGGTAATAATGAGCAGTTCTTC. Amino acid sequence: CASNPRTSGNNEQFF.

This clonotype was observed a few times. The chain combines TRBV10-3 with TRBJ2-7; a weak D match, TRBD2 (5 bases). The germline V and J ends were trimmed by 4 bases and 0 bases, with 7 bases remaining between them. There are 13 residues in the CDR3. Germline CDR1 and CDR2: ENHRY and SYGVKD. The CDR3 nucleotides read TGTGCCATCAGTGGCCGGGACTCCTACGAGCAGTACTTC. Protein product: CAISGRDSYEQYF.

The chain is built from TRBV27 and TRBJ2-6; D remains ambiguous. Germline loops: CDR1 MNHEY, CDR2 SMNVEV (reference sequence). CDR3 length: 15 residues. V was clipped by 5 bases and J by 0 bases, with 8 bases between them. In DNA, the CDR3 is TGTGCCAGCAGTACAGTCACCTCTGGGGCCAACGTCCTGACTTTC. It translates to CASSTVTSGANVLTF.

This clonotype was found a few times. This chain joins TRBV5-6 and TRBJ2-5; D might be TRBD2 (7 bases). Per the germline V gene, CDR1 is SGHDT and CDR2 is YYEEEE. The CDR3 is 15 amino acids. Trimming took 2 bases from V and 1 from J, leaving 12 bases between them. CDR3 residues: CASSLGGASQETQYF. DNA of the CDR3: TGTGCCAGCAGCTTAGGGGGGGCCAGCCAAGAGACCCAGTACTTC.

Concerning this clonotype itself: A single base separates this from a much larger clone, so it may be a read error. J is TRBJ2-5 and V is TRBV7-2, with 7 bases that match TRBD2. Germline V CDR1 and CDR2: SGHTA, FQGNSA. CDR3 length: 17 amino acids. With 5 bases clipped from V and 4 bases from J, the junction kept 16 bases outside the gene matches. The CDR3 DNA reads as TGTGCCAGCAGCCCCGCCGCGGGGGTCCAGCAGCGAGAGACCCAGTACTTC. Protein product: CASSPAAGVQQRETQYF.

This clonotype was counted ten times or more. V usage is TRBV12-3 or TRBV12-4 and J usage is TRBJ2-1; D not resolved. The CDR3 length is 11 residues. Trimming left V 3 bases short and J 6 bases short, with 3 bases between. As DNA, the CDR3 is TGTGCCAGCAGTTTCCCCAATGAGCAGTTCTTC. It specifies CASSFPNEQFF.

This clonotype was counted a few times. CDR3 nucleotide sequence: TGTGCCAGCAGCTTTAAAGGCGGGGAGCTGTTTTTT. Amino acids: CASSFKGGELFF. This rearrangement joins TRBV7-7 to TRBJ2-2, with D unclear. This CDR3 is 12 amino acids long. Trimming left V 3 bases short and J 7 bases short, with 6 bases between. Germline V gene lookup returns CDR1 SSHAT and CDR2 FNYEAQ (reference sequence).

This clonotype was observed many times. The chain combines TRBV4-1 with TRBJ1-2; D gene ambiguous. The CDR3 totals 13 residues. V lost 2 bases, J lost 3 bases, and 7 bases lay in between. Germline CDR1 MGHRA, CDR2 YSYEKL. This chain's CDR3 is CASSQPADYGYTF. The CDR3, as DNA: TGCGCCAGCAGCCAACCGGCAGACTATGGCTACACCTTC.